What follows are 15 T cell receptor beta chains derived from one specimen sequenced in a study of PD-L1 blockade in urothelial cancer. Assay used: immunoSEQ multiplex PCR; TCRdb lists only in-frame clones, some missing. The table lists under 30,000 clones, more than 70% of them singletons. This specimen was PBMCs, taken around atezolizumab (anti-PD-L1) treatment. The source is a man aged 70-80 years with urothelial cancer.

The rearrangement links TRBV11-2 to TRBJ1-1, with TRBD1 matching over 7 bases. The CDR3 spans 14 residues. Unmatched junction bases numbered 3, after V lost 5 bases and J lost 0 bases. Germline V gene data show CDR1 as SGHAT and CDR2 as FQNNGV. The CDR3 loop reads CASSADRLNTEAFF. CDR3 nucleotide sequence: TGTGCCAGCAGCGCGGACAGGCTGAACACTGAAGCTTTCTTT.

V gene TRBV19 combines with J gene TRBJ2-1; TRBD2 is a possible D gene (5 bases). Deletions cut 4 bases from V and 8 bases from J, with 12 bases between. Germline V lookup: CDR1 LNHDA, CDR2 SQIVND (reference sequence). This CDR3 spans 13 amino acids. The CDR3 reads CASSKDIGDEQFF. In nucleotides, the CDR3 is TGTGCCAGTAGTAAAGACATCGGGGATGAGCAGTTCTTC.

The genes are TRBV5-4 and TRBJ2-2; TRBD2 matches 7 bases. The germline CDR1 and CDR2 sequences are SGHNT and YYREEE (reference sequence). The V segment lost 1 base and the J segment 3 bases; nucleotides outside the gene matches: 9. The CDR3 totals 17 residues. CDR3 sequence: CASSLPSGGRDTGELFF. CDR3 bases: TGTGCCAGCAGCTTGCCTTCGGGGGGACGGGACACCGGGGAGCTGTTTTTT.

The gene calls are TRBV5-1 and TRBJ2-3, with 11 bases identical to TRBD1. Trimming removed 2 bases from V and 6 bases from J; junction bases left unmatched: 5. The CDR3 is 15 residues long. Germline CDR1 and CDR2: SGHRS and YFSETQ. CDR3 loop: CASSLRTGGADTQYF. The CDR3 DNA is TGCGCCAGCAGCTTAAGGACAGGGGGCGCGGATACGCAGTATTTT.

The rearrangement links TRBV10-3 to TRBJ1-3; no reliable D call. This CDR3 contains 16 residues. The germline CDR1 and CDR2 sequences are ENHRY and SYGVKD. V was pared by 3 bases and J by 0 bases, with 12 bases between. DNA for the CDR3: TGTGCCATCAGTGACCGACTTCCCCACTCTGGAAACACCATATATTTT. It specifies CAISDRLPHSGNTIYF.

The chain is built from TRBV9 and TRBJ2-3; D might be TRBD1 (5 bases). Trimming left V 0 bases short and J 0 bases short, with 11 bases between. Germline CDR1 is SGDLS and CDR2 is YYNGEE. The CDR3 sequence is 16 residues long. The CDR3 protein is CASSVGTTASTDTQYF. The DNA for the CDR3 is TGTGCCAGCAGCGTAGGGACAACCGCGAGCACAGATACGCAGTATTTT.

This clone turned up a few times. The chain carries TRBV2 and TRBJ1-2; TRBD1 might be the D (5 bases). Germline CDR1 and CDR2: SNHLY and FYNNEI. This CDR3 region has 16 residues. V was pared by 4 bases and J by 8 bases, with 23 bases between. DNA for the CDR3: TGTGCCAGCAGTGCCCGAGTGGGGGGAAGTGAGACGGGCTACACCTTC. Protein sequence: CASSARVGGSETGYTF. Supplemented by reference TRBV2 and TRBJ1-2, the full variable domain reads EPEVTQTPSHQVTQMGQEVILRCVPISNHLYFYWYRQILGQKVEFLVSFYNNEISEKSEIFDDQFSVERPDGSNFTLKIRSTKLEDSAMYFCASSARVGGSETGYTFGSGTRLTVV.

V gene TRBV4-1 combines with J gene TRBJ2-2; D may be TRBD1 (6 bases). Germline V CDR1 and CDR2: MGHRA, YSYEKL. The CDR3 loop spans 18 amino acids. With 2 bases removed from V and 4 bases from J, the gap between germline ends came to 20 bases. This CDR3 reads CASSQWGQGRSFTGELFF. As DNA, the CDR3 is TGCGCCAGCAGCCAATGGGGGCAGGGTCGGAGTTTCACCGGGGAGCTGTTTTTT.

The sample holds one count of this clone. V is TRBV5-4 and J is TRBJ1-5; 8 bases agree with TRBD1. This CDR3 is 16 amino acids long. The V gene end was trimmed by 5 bases and the J gene end by 5 bases; junction bases not matched to a gene: 12. Germline CDR1 SGHNT, CDR2 YYREEE (reference sequence). CDR3: CASSSTGQVNYQPQHF. CDR3 nucleotide sequence: TGTGCCAGCAGTTCTACGGGACAGGTAAATTATCAGCCCCAGCATTTT.

V is TRBV2 and J is TRBJ2-7, with TRBD1 matching 7 bases. Losses at the gene ends were 11 bases for V and 3 bases for J; bases not matched to a gene: 10. The CDR3 length is 13 residues. Germline assignment: CDR1 SNHLY and CDR2 FYNNEI. DNA for the CDR3: TGTGCCTCAAAGAAGGGGGCTAACTACGAGCAGTACTTC. Protein sequence: CASKKGANYEQYF.

This clone was seen only once. The CDR3 nucleotides are TGTGCCAGCAGTTCAGGGGGCGAGCGGCGCACAGATACGCAGTATTTT. Its translation is CASSSGGERRTDTQYF. The chain combines TRBV25-1 with TRBJ2-3, with 8 bases identical to TRBD1. With V trimmed by 5 bases and J by 1 base, 8 bases remained unmatched. This CDR3 spans 16 amino acids. CDR1 MGHDK and CDR2 SYGVNS come from the germline V gene.

The chain uses TRBV5-4 and TRBJ2-5, with a possible D match to TRBD2 (6 bases). Germline CDR1 and CDR2: SGHNT and YYREEE (reference sequence). V lost 1 base and J 5 bases, leaving 9 bases between the germline ends. The CDR3 runs 13 residues. This chain's CDR3 is CASSLYGGETQYF. The CDR3 nucleotides read TGTGCCAGCAGCTTGTATGGGGGGGAGACCCAGTACTTC.

The chain employs TRBV30 and TRBJ2-7, with 7 positions matching TRBD1. V gave up 3 bases and J gave up 9 bases; unmatched junction bases: 11. The CDR3 extends over 13 amino acids. The germline CDR1 and CDR2 sequences are GTSNPN and SVGIG (reference sequence). CDR3 sequence reads: CAWSASRDSLQYF. The CDR3, as DNA: TGTGCCTGGAGCGCTTCTAGGGACAGCCTGCAGTACTTC.

J is TRBJ2-3 and V is TRBV7-9, with D uncertain. Per germline, CDR1 SEHNR and CDR2 FQNEAQ (reference sequence). The CDR3 has 12 residues. The V and J ends lost 5 bases and 4 bases respectively, with 7 bases between them. The CDR3 region is CASSAEADTQYF. The CDR3 DNA sequence: TGTGCCAGCAGCGCCGAGGCAGATACGCAGTATTTT.

The chain couples TRBV4-2 to TRBJ1-2; 10 nucleotides match TRBD1. Unmatched junction bases numbered 6, after V lost 4 bases and J lost 4 bases. CDR1 and CDR2 from the germline V gene are LGHNA and YNFKEQ. The CDR3 has 15 residues. CDR3 residues: CASSRTGGLGYGYTF. CDR3 nucleotide sequence: TGTGCCAGCAGCCGGACAGGGGGTCTCGGCTATGGCTACACCTTC.